This is a list of T cell receptor beta chains from one sample in a study of HIV-infected patients and healthy controls. In TCRdb, the 5' RACE reads were re-called with MiXCR into one record per CDR3 protein. The profile shows roughly 18,000 distinct CDR3 sequences, around 15% of them singletons. Material for sequencing was CD8+ T cells from blood. These receptors were obtained from a human donor in good health. Both conserved end residues are part of each CDR3. The D gene is left open where the match is weak. Only some rows state a clone size, as once, few, many or a class for expanded clones.

d_gene: NA
v_gene: TRBV6-2/TRBV6-3
abundance: many
j_gene: TRBJ2-3
CDR3nt: TGTGCCAGCAGGCCCAGCACAGATACGCAGTATTTT
CDR3aa: CASRPSTDTQYF

d_gene: TRBD1
v_gene: TRBV7-9
abundance: many
j_gene: TRBJ2-7
CDR3nt: TGTGCCAGCAGCCAGCGGACAGGAAGCGCGTACGAGCAGTACTTC
CDR3aa: CASSQRTGSAYEQYF

d_gene: NA
v_gene: TRBV20-1
abundance: many
j_gene: TRBJ2-1
CDR3nt: TGCAGTGCTCACTCCGGGACTCACTCCTACAATGAGCAGTTCTTC
CDR3aa: CSAHSGTHSYNEQFF

d_gene: TRBD2
v_gene: TRBV20-1
abundance: many
j_gene: TRBJ2-5
CDR3nt: TGCAGTGCTAGATCCAGGAATAGGACTAGCGGGATGGGGGAGACCCAGTACTTC
CDR3aa: CSARSRNRTSGMGETQYF

d_gene: TRBD1
v_gene: TRBV27
abundance: NA
j_gene: TRBJ1-1
CDR3nt: TGTGCCAGCAGTTCTGACAGGGGGCGAAACACTGAAGCTTTCTTT
CDR3aa: CASSSDRGRNTEAFF

d_gene: NA
v_gene: TRBV7-2
abundance: NA
j_gene: TRBJ2-7
CDR3nt: TGTGCCAGCAGGACAAGGCTTAGCGGCCCCTACGAGCAGTACTTC
CDR3aa: CASRTRLSGPYEQYF

d_gene: TRBD1
v_gene: TRBV9
abundance: NA
j_gene: TRBJ2-7
CDR3nt: TGTGCCAGCAGCGTAGGGACAGGGATCTCCTACGAGCAGTACTTC
CDR3aa: CASSVGTGISYEQYF

d_gene: NA
v_gene: TRBV27
abundance: few
j_gene: TRBJ1-5
CDR3nt: TGTGCCAGCAGTCACCGACAGGGCAATCAGCCCCAGCATTTT
CDR3aa: CASSHRQGNQPQHF

d_gene: NA
v_gene: TRBV12-3/TRBV12-4
abundance: NA
j_gene: TRBJ2-5
CDR3nt: TGTGCCAGCAGTTTTCCAACGGGCCCCGGCGGTTACACCCAGTACTTC
CDR3aa: CASSFPTGPGGYTQYF

d_gene: NA
v_gene: TRBV7-2
abundance: many
j_gene: TRBJ2-2
CDR3nt: TGTGCCAGCAGCACTCCCATCGACGGAGACGGGGAGCTGTTTTTT
CDR3aa: CASSTPIDGDGELFF